The next 14 T cell receptor beta chains were all read from a single sample in a study of neurological immune-mediated disorders. Using its own MiXCR run on the 5' RACE reads, TCRdb lists one record per CDR3 protein. The data show approximately 39,000 distinct CDR3 sequences, around 7.2% seen once. Material: CD4+ T cells from blood. These receptors were collected from a man aged 50 to 59 in good health.

This clonotype was seen repeatedly, ten times or more. The V gene is TRBV20-1, the J gene TRBJ2-7, with D perhaps assigned TRBD1 or TRBD2 (5 bases each). In germline, CDR1 is DFQATT, CDR2 SNEGSKA (reference sequence). Trimming left V 3 bases short and J 0 bases short, with 15 bases between. The CDR3 extends over 15 amino acids. The CDR3 protein is CSARPGTPSSYEQYF. In nucleotides, the CDR3 is TGCAGTGCTAGGCCCGGGACCCCTAGCTCCTACGAGCAGTACTTC.

In this sample, this clonotype turned up many times. The chain joins TRBV25-1 to TRBJ1-6; 9 bases align to TRBD1. The CDR3 sequence is 14 residues long. J lost 7 bases, V lost 7 bases, and 5 bases had no gene match. Per the germline V gene, CDR1 is MGHDK and CDR2 is SYGVNS. Written as DNA, the CDR3 is TGTGCCAGCACCTTGACAGGGGGAAATTCACCCCTCCACTTT. The encoded protein is CASTLTGGNSPLHF.

The table lists this clonotype with many counts. This sequence joins TRBV20-1 and TRBJ2-1; D is unclear. CDR3 length: 10 residues. The V gene lost 7 bases and the J gene lost 4 bases, with 5 bases spanning the gap. In germline, CDR1 is DFQATT, CDR2 SNEGSKA (reference sequence). Written as DNA, the CDR3 is TGCAGTGGTGGTTACAATGAGCAGTTCTTC. Protein product: CSGGYNEQFF.

V usage is TRBV20-1 and J usage is TRBJ2-7; D might be TRBD1 (6 bases). This CDR3 has 13 amino acids. The V end was cut by 7 bases, the J end by 0 bases, with 13 bases between. Germline V CDR1 and CDR2: DFQATT, SNEGSKA (reference sequence). The CDR3 region is CSGQEHDSYEQYF. The CDR3 DNA reads as TGCAGTGGACAGGAACACGACTCCTACGAGCAGTACTTC.

Ten or more counts support this clonotype. J is TRBJ2-4 and V is TRBV28, with D possibly matching TRBD2 (7 bases). The germline V gene encodes CDR1 MDHEN and CDR2 SYDVKM. Trimming took 3 bases from V and 0 from J, leaving 15 bases between them. This CDR3 is built from 17 residues. The CDR3 DNA is TGTGCCAGCAGTTTCGGGGGGCGGGGGCTAGCCAAAAACATTCAGTACTTC. Protein: CASSFGGRGLAKNIQYF.

This clonotype was found many times. The V call is TRBV28, the J call TRBJ2-4; D might be TRBD1 (5 bases). V shed 2 bases and J shed 6 bases, with 8 bases lying between them. This CDR3 has 13 residues. Per germline, CDR1 MDHEN and CDR2 SYDVKM. The CDR3 region has the DNA TGTGCCAGCAGTTTACAGGGCCGAAACATTCAGTACTTC. The encoded protein is CASSLQGRNIQYF.

This clonotype was detected many times. In DNA, the CDR3 is TGTGCCAGCAGCCACCGAGGGGCGTACACTGAAGCTTTCTTT. Translated: CASSHRGAYTEAFF. The chain has TRBV14 and TRBJ1-1; a weak D match, TRBD1 (5 bases). There are 14 residues in the CDR3. V was clipped by 3 bases and J by 3 bases, with 11 bases between them. CDR1 is SGHDN, CDR2 FVKESK, per germline.

This clonotype occurred many times. The chain has TRBV2 and TRBJ2-3; TRBD2 matches 9 bases. The V segment lost 4 bases and the J segment 6 bases; nucleotides outside the gene matches: 5. The CDR3 contains 14 residues. The germline V gene has CDR1 SNHLY and CDR2 FYNNEI. CDR3 loop: CASSALAGTDTQYF. The CDR3 bases are TGTGCCAGCAGTGCTCTAGCGGGAACTGATACGCAGTATTTT.

This clonotype was recorded at least ten times. The chain recombines TRBV10-3 with TRBJ2-7; no definite D call. V was clipped by 6 bases and J by 7 bases, with 13 bases between them. The germline gives CDR1 ENHRY, CDR2 SYGVKD. This CDR3 comprises 12 residues. For the CDR3, the DNA is TGTGCCATCAGAAATTCGGTGAGGGAGCAGTACTTC. This gives the protein CAIRNSVREQYF.

This clonotype appeared many times. The rearrangement uses TRBV28 and TRBJ1-6; 10 bases are a match to TRBD1. Germline CDR1 is MDHEN and CDR2 is SYDVKM. The length of the CDR3 is 16 residues. The V segment lost 6 bases and the J segment 7 bases; nucleotides outside the gene matches: 9. In DNA, the CDR3 is TGTGCCAGCAGCATAATCCGGACAGGGGGGAATTCACCCCTCCACTTT. Amino acid sequence: CASSIIRTGGNSPLHF.

This clonotype was detected ten times or more. The chain is built from TRBV6-2 or TRBV6-3 and TRBJ2-1; D gene uncertain. The CDR3 covers 14 residues. CDR1 and CDR2 from the germline V gene are MNHEY and SVGEGT. V lost 11 bases and J lost 0, with 14 bases in between. CDR3 DNA: TGTGCCTCCGCATGGGCCCGCTCCTACAATGAGCAGTTCTTC. It codes for CASAWARSYNEQFF.

This clonotype was picked up many times. V usage is TRBV3-1 and J usage is TRBJ2-1; a weak D match, TRBD2 (6 bases). The CDR3 sequence is 16 residues long. Per the germline V gene, CDR1 is LGHDT and CDR2 is YNNKEL (reference sequence). The V end lost 1 base, the J end lost 8 bases, and 18 bases lay between the germline ends. The CDR3 DNA sequence: TGTGCCAGCAGCCAAGCCCGAGGGAGCGGGCGGGATGAGCAGTTCTTC. It translates to CASSQARGSGRDEQFF.

This clonotype was counted many times. The CDR3 DNA reads as TGCAGTGCTGAGGGTTTGAAGACCCAGTACTTC. Translated, it gives CSAEGLKTQYF. The genes are TRBV20-1 and TRBJ2-5; D perhaps matches TRBD2 (5 bases). The CDR3 spans 11 residues. The V end lost 5 bases, the J end lost 6 bases, and 10 bases lay between the germline ends. CDR1 DFQATT and CDR2 SNEGSKA come from the germline V gene (reference sequence).

This clonotype was seen more than once but under ten times. CDR3 in amino acids: CASSYEAASTDTQYF. In DNA form, the CDR3 reads TGTGCCAGCAGTTACGAGGCGGCTAGCACAGATACGCAGTATTTT. The chain recombines TRBV6-6 with TRBJ2-3; D is ambiguous. V lost 2 bases to trimming and J lost 0 bases, with 9 bases between them. The CDR3 has 15 residues. Germline V lookup: CDR1 MNHNY, CDR2 SVGAGI (reference sequence).